The 16 T cell receptor beta chains below come from one sample, sequenced in a study of cytomegalovirus exposure and HLA in healthy donors. The PCR employed 60 Vbeta primers together with 13 Jbeta primers. The protocol was immunoSEQ multiplex PCR, while the TCRdb copy is restricted to in-frame clones and leaves out a portion. The sample has approximately 97,000 clones; around 72% are singletons. The sample consisted of PBMCs. The source is a man aged 35 to 55 in good health and CMV-seronegative.

This chain uses TRBV9 with TRBJ1-1; no firm D call. CDR1 and CDR2 (germline): SGDLS, YYNGEE. Trimming stripped 0 bases from V and 7 bases from J, with 13 bases between. The CDR3 extends over 14 amino acids. CDR3 bases: TGTGCCAGCAGCGTAGGGCCGCCTAGGTTTGAAGCTTTCTTT. Translating gives CASSVGPPRFEAFF.

As to this clone: A junction end diverges from the germline sequence, so it may reflect a read error. The chain couples TRBV15 to TRBJ2-7; TRBD2 aligns across 9 bases. Per germline, CDR1 LNHNV and CDR2 YYDKDF (reference sequence). This CDR3 has 16 residues. The CDR3, as DNA: TGTGCCACCAGCCCCGGACTAGCGAGTATTTCCTACGGGCAGTACTTC. It specifies CATSPGLASISYGQYF.

The chain carries TRBV10-3 and TRBJ1-3; no clear D. Between the trimmed V and J ends, which lost 2 bases and 0 bases, there was a span of 11 bases. The length of the CDR3 is 16 residues. Germline loops: CDR1 ENHRY, CDR2 SYGVKD. The CDR3 is CAISETLMSSGNTIYF. CDR3 DNA sequence: TGTGCCATCAGTGAGACCTTAATGAGCTCTGGAAACACCATATATTTT.

The rearrangement links TRBV29-1 to TRBJ2-7; 10 bases are a match to TRBD1. The CDR3 is made up of 13 amino acids. Germline CDR1 is SQVTM and CDR2 is ANQGSEA. V lost 6 bases, J lost 5 bases, and 7 bases stayed unmatched. DNA of the CDR3: TGCAGCGTGGACGCCGGGACAGGGGACGAGCAGTACTTC. This encodes CSVDAGTGDEQYF.

The chain couples TRBV5-1 to TRBJ2-3; perhaps TRBD2 as D (6 bases). V was cut by 3 bases and J by 3 bases, with 11 bases left in between. The CDR3 length is 14 residues. Germline V gene lookup returns CDR1 SGHRS and CDR2 YFSETQ. CDR3 DNA: TGCGCCAGCAGCTACGAGGGGAGGACAGATACGCAGTATTTT. Its protein product is CASSYEGRTDTQYF.

This chain uses TRBV27 with TRBJ1-1; 9 positions match TRBD1. V gave up 5 bases and J gave up 2 bases; unmatched junction bases: 18. Per germline, CDR1 MNHEY and CDR2 SMNVEV (reference sequence). CDR3 length: 19 residues. Here the CDR3 DNA reads TGTGCCAGCAGTCTATGGGGCGCATGGACAGGGGAAACAAACACTGAAGCTTTCTTT. Its protein product is CASSLWGAWTGETNTEAFF.

The chain is built from TRBV27 and TRBJ2-7; D is possibly TRBD1 (5 bases). This CDR3 region has 14 residues. Germline lookup yields CDR1 MNHEY and CDR2 SMNVEV (reference sequence). Trimming took 6 bases from V and 2 from J, leaving 14 bases between them. CDR3 coding DNA: TGTGCCAGCAGCACTACTGGGGCCACCTACGAGCAGTACTTC. Translated, it gives CASSTTGATYEQYF.

V usage is TRBV7-9 and J usage is TRBJ1-1, with 12 bases identical to TRBD1. V trimming: 4 bases; J trimming: 5 bases; junction bases outside the gene matches: 2. The CDR3 sequence is 14 residues long. Germline CDR1 and CDR2: SEHNR and FQNEAQ (reference sequence). The CDR3 reads CASSSGQGATEAFF. The DNA for the CDR3 is TGTGCCAGCAGCTCGGGACAGGGGGCAACTGAAGCTTTCTTT.

The chain uses TRBV4-1 and TRBJ2-1; TRBD2 agrees at 10 bases. There are 14 residues in the CDR3. The V gene's germline CDR1 is MGHRA and CDR2 YSYEKL. Trimming removed 2 bases from V and 8 bases from J; junction bases left unmatched: 3. The CDR3: CASSQLAGVDEQFF. CDR3 nucleotides: TGCGCCAGCAGCCAACTAGCGGGGGTGGATGAGCAGTTCTTC.

Here the CDR3 reads CASRTLAGGYSYNEQFF. In nucleotides, the CDR3 is TGTGCCAGCAGGACACTAGCGGGGGGATACTCCTACAATGAGCAGTTCTTC. This chain joins TRBV2 and TRBJ2-1, with 12 bases identical to TRBD2. Trimming at V came to 6 bases and at J to 0 bases, leaving 6 bases not matched to a gene. Germline CDR1 reads SNHLY; CDR2 reads FYNNEI. The CDR3 is 17 residues long.

The chain couples TRBV5-1 to TRBJ1-2; 8 bases agree with TRBD1. CDR3 length: 17 amino acids. V lost 5 bases and J lost 0; bases outside the gene matches: 12. The germline V gene has CDR1 SGHRS and CDR2 YFSETQ. CDR3 in DNA: TGCGCCAGCAGGGAATCAGGGGGCTATCCTACTAACTATGGCTACACCTTC. Translation: CASRESGGYPTNYGYTF.

The chain combines TRBV9 with TRBJ2-7; 10 bases align to TRBD1. The CDR3 length is 13 residues. The V gene's germline CDR1 is SGDLS and CDR2 YYNGEE. J lost 6 bases, V lost 3 bases, and 3 bases had no gene match. In DNA, the CDR3 is TGTGCCAGCAGCGGACAGGGGGCTCTCGAGCAGTACTTC. This encodes CASSGQGALEQYF.

This clone was recorded once. J is TRBJ1-1 and V is TRBV6-5; D perhaps matches TRBD1 (5 bases). The CDR3 is 16 amino acids. V was shortened by 0 bases and J by 1 base, with 12 bases between the two germline ends. Germline V gives CDR1 MNHEY, CDR2 SVGAGI. The DNA of the CDR3 is TGTGCCAGCAGTTACTCGATTCTGCAGGGGAACACTGAAGCTTTCTTT. Encoded protein: CASSYSILQGNTEAFF.

The chain joins TRBV30 to TRBJ2-5; D unclear. The CDR3 consists of 12 residues. Germline CDR1 and CDR2: GTSNPN and SVGIG (reference sequence). The ends were cut back, 0 bases at V and 5 bases at J, with 7 bases in the middle. The CDR3 loop is CAWSVLWETQYF. The DNA of the CDR3 is TGTGCCTGGAGTGTACTATGGGAGACCCAGTACTTC.

This clone is a singleton in its sample. V gene TRBV30 combines with J gene TRBJ1-6; a possible D gene is TRBD1 (6 bases). The ends were cut back, 4 bases at V and 0 bases at J, with 31 bases in the middle. The CDR3 sequence is 22 residues long. Looked up from germline, CDR1 is GTSNPN and CDR2 is SVGIG (reference sequence). Here the CDR3 reads CAWKPVGTLYYSPSSYNSPLHF. CDR3 coding DNA: TGTGCCTGGAAACCCGTCGGGACACTCTATTACAGCCCTAGCTCCTATAATTCACCCCTCCACTTT.

The chain is built from TRBV4-3 and TRBJ2-3, with TRBD2 identical over 8 bases. Unmatched junction bases numbered 16, after V lost 1 base and J lost 4 bases. The germline V gene has CDR1 LGHNA and CDR2 YSLEER. This CDR3 is built from 19 residues. The CDR3 DNA reads TGCGCCAGCAGCCAAGGAAGCGGGGGACCTTCACAAGGCGCAGATACGCAGTATTTT. Translated, it gives CASSQGSGGPSQGADTQYF.